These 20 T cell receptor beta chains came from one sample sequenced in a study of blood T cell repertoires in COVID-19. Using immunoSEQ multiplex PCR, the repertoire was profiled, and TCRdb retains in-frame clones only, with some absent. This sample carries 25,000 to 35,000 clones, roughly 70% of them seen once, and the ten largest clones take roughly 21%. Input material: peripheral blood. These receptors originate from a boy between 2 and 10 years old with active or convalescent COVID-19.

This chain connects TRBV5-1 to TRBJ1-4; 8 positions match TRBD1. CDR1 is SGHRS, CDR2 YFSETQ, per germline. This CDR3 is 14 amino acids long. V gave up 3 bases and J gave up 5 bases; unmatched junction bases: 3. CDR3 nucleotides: TGCGCCAGCAGCTCGCGGACAGGGAATGAAAAACTGTTTTTT. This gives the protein CASSSRTGNEKLFF.

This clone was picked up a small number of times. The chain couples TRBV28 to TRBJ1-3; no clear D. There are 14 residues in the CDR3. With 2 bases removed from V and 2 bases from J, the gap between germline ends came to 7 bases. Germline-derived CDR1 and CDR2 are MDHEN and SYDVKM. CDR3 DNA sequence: TGTGCCAGCAGTTTAAGCCAACCTGGAAACACCATATATTTT. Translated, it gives CASSLSQPGNTIYF.

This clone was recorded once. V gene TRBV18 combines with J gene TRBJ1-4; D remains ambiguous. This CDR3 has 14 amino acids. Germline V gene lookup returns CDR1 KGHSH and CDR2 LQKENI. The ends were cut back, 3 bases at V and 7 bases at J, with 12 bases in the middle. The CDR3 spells CASSPRQTGEKLFF. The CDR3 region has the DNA TGTGCCAGCTCACCTCGTCAGACGGGTGAAAAACTGTTTTTT.

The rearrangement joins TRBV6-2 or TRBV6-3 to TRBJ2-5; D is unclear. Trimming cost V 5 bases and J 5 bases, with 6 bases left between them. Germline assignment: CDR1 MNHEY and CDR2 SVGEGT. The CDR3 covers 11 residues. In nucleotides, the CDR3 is TGTGCCAGCAGTCCCCATGAGACCCAGTACTTC. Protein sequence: CASSPHETQYF.

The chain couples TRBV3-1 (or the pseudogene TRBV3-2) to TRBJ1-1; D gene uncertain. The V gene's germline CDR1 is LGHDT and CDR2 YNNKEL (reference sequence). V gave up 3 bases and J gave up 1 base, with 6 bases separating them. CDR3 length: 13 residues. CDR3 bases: TGTGCCAGCAGCCAGGCAGGGAACACTGAAGCTTTCTTT. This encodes CASSQAGNTEAFF.

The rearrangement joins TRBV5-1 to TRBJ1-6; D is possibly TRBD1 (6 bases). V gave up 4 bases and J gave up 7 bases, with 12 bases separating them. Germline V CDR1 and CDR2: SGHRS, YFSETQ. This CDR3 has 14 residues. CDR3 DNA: TGCGCCAGCAGCCCCGGGGGGCGCAATTCACCCCTCCACTTT. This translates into CASSPGGRNSPLHF.

DNA of the CDR3: TGTGCCACCAGTGATCCCACCTATAGCTACGAGCAGTACTTC. Its protein product is CATSDPTYSYEQYF. The chain has TRBV24-1 and TRBJ2-7; D unclear. V shed 3 bases and J shed 3 bases, with 11 bases lying between them. This CDR3 has 14 residues. Germline lookup yields CDR1 KGHDR and CDR2 SFDVKD.

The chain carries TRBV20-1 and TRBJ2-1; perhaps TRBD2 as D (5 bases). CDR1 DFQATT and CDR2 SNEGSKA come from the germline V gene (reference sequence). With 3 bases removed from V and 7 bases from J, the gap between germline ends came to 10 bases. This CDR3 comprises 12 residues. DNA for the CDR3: TGCAGTGCTAGTACCGGGAAGAATGAGCAGTTCTTC. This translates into CSASTGKNEQFF.

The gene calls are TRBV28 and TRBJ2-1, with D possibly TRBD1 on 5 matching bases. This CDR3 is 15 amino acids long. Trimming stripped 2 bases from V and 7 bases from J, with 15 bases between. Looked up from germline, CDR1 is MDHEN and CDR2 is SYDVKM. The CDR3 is CASSLTWGSGNEQFF. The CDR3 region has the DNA TGTGCCAGCAGTTTAACCTGGGGCAGTGGGAATGAGCAGTTCTTC.

The CDR3 nucleotides read TGTGCCAGCTCACCCAGTCAGGGTGAGCAGTTCTTC. Translation gives CASSPSQGEQFF. This rearrangement joins TRBV18 to TRBJ2-1; D may be TRBD1 (5 bases). CDR1 is KGHSH and CDR2 is LQKENI in the germline V gene. Between the trimmed V and J ends, which lost 3 bases and 9 bases, there was a span of 9 bases. The CDR3 spans 12 residues.

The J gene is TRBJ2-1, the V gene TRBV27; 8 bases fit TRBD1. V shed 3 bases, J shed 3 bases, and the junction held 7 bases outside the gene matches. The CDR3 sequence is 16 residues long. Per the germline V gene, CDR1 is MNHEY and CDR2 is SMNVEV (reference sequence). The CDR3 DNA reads TGTGCCAGCAGTTTGAGACAGGGGAGCGTCTACAATGAGCAGTTCTTC. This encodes CASSLRQGSVYNEQFF.

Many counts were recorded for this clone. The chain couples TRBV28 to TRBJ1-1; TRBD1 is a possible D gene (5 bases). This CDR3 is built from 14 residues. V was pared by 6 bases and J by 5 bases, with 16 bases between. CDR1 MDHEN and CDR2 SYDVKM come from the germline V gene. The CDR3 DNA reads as TGTGCCAGCAGCCCCCGGGGGGGTTGGACTGAAGCTTTCTTT. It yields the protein CASSPRGGWTEAFF. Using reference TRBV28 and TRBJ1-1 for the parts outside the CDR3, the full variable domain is DVKVTQSSRYLVKRTGEKVFLECVQDMDHENMFWYRQDPGLGLRLIYFSYDVKMKEKGDIPEGYSVSREKKERFSLILESASTNQTSMYLCASSPRGGWTEAFFGQGTRLTVV.

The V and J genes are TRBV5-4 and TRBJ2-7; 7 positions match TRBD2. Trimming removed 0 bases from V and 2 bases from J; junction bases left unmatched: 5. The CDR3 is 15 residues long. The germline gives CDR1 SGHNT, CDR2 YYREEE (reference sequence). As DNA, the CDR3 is TGTGCCAGCAGCTTGGAGGCGGGAGTCGCCTACGAGCAGTACTTC. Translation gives CASSLEAGVAYEQYF.

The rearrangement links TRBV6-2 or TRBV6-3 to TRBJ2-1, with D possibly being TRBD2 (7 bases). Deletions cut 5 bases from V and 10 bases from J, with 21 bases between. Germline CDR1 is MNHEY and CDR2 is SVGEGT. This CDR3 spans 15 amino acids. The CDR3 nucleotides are TGTGCCAGCAGTCCCCGGGGGGCGGTAGGCTACGAGCAGTTCTTC. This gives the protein CASSPRGAVGYEQFF.

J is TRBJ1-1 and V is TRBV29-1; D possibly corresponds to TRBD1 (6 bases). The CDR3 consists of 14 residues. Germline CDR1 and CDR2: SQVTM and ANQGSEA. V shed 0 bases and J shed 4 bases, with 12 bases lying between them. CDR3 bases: TGCAGCGTTGAAGATGATCAGGGGAGCACTGAAGCTTTCTTT. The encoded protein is CSVEDDQGSTEAFF.

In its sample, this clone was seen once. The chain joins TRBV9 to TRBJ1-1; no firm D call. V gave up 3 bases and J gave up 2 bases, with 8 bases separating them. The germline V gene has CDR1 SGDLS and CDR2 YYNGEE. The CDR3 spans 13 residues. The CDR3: CASSATVNTEAFF. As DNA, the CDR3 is TGTGCCAGCAGCGCCACAGTAAACACTGAAGCTTTCTTT.

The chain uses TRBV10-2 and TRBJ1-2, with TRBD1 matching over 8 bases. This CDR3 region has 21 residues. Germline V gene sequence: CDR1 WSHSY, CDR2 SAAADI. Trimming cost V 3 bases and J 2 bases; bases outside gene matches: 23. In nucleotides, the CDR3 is TGCGCCAGCAGTGAAAGGGCCCCGCAGGTGGGCCAACAGGGGGTAAACTATGGCTACACCTTC. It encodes CASSERAPQVGQQGVNYGYTF.

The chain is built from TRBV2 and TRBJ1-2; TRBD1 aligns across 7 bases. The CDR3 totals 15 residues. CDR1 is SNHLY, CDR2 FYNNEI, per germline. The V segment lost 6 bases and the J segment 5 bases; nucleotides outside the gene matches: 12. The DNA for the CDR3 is TGTGCCAGCAGCGACAGGGAGCGGGCCAGTTATGGCTACACCTTC. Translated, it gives CASSDRERASYGYTF.

CDR3 amino acids: CATSGREGQGASRETQYF. Written as DNA, the CDR3 is TGTGCCACCAGCGGGAGAGAGGGACAGGGGGCTTCGCGAGAGACCCAGTACTTC. The V call is TRBV15, the J call TRBJ2-5, with 12 bases matching TRBD1. The CDR3 sequence is 18 residues long. The ends lost 5 bases at V and 4 bases at J; junction bases unmatched: 14. In germline, CDR1 is LNHNV, CDR2 YYDKDF (reference sequence). Filled out from reference TRBV15 and TRBJ2-5, the complete variable domain reads DAMVIQNPRYQVTQFGKPVTLSCSQTLNHNVMYWYQQKSSQAPKLLFHYYDKDFNNEADTPDNFQSRRPNTSFCFLDIRSPGLGDTAMYLCATSGREGQGASRETQYFGPGTRLLVL.

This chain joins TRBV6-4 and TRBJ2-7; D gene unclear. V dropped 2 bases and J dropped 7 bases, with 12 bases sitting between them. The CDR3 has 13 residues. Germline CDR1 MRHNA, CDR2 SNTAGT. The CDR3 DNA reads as TGTGCCAGCAGTGACCCCGAAGACTGTGAGCAGTACTTC. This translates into CASSDPEDCEQYF.